This entry describes one T cell receptor (beta chain). This sample was taken from a study of human T cells and chemical hapten exposure. Whole-study context: Women made up most patients, who had alopecia areata, totalis or universalis.

MiXCR, run by TCRdb on the RACE reads, gives a single entry per CDR3 protein. The sample lists about 260,000 distinct CDR3 sequences, 7.5% to 9% occurring once. Time point in this sample: pre-sensitization, week 0. Treatment: therapeutic diphenylcyclopropenone sensitization with weekly scalp DPC. The germline V gene has CDR1 SQVTM and CDR2 ANQGSEA. V was trimmed by 7 bases and J by 3 bases, leaving 17 bases between them. The CDR3 length is 14 residues. J is TRBJ2-3 and V is TRBV29-1; TRBD2 might be the D (6 bases). The sample was whole blood, taken in connection with sensitization to the hapten diphenylcyclopropenone (DPC). The origin of this receptor is a woman aged 40 to 55 with alopecia areata. Some clones in this sample may be carry-over from other donors' samples. For the CDR3, the DNA is TGCAGCGGGATGGGGGGAGTGGTTACAGATACGCAGTATTTT. Protein sequence: CSGMGGVVTDTQYF.